Listed below are T cell receptor beta chains from one sample, sequenced in a study of PD-L1 blockade in urothelial cancer. Assay: immunoSEQ multiplex PCR; the TCRdb copy retains only in-frame clones and omits some. Of about 130,000 clones listed, 70% to 85% were seen once; the top ten hold around 3.2%. Sequences were derived from PBMCs, sampled around atezolizumab (anti-PD-L1) treatment. These receptors came from a man aged 50 to 60 with urothelial cancer. Each CDR3 is given with its conserved first and last residue. The order of the fields is D gene, clone size, J gene, V gene, CDR3 DNA, CDR3 protein. A D gene is named only where the DNA matches it firmly. The size entry is marked missing in some rows and otherwise reads once, few, many or a size class.

>TRBD1|few|TRBJ1-2|TRBV7-9
TGTGCCAGCAGCTTAGGACAGGGAAACTATGGCTACACCTTC
CASSLGQGNYGYTF
>TRBD1|NA|TRBJ2-1|TRBV6-5
TGTGCCAGCAGTTACGGGTCAGGGGGCAAGTTCTTC
CASSYGSGGKFF
>NA|NA|TRBJ2-2|TRBV19
TGTGCCAGTACCCGGAACACCGGGGAGCTGTTTTTT
CASTRNTGELFF
>TRBD1|NA|TRBJ2-1|TRBV5-5
TGTGCCAGCAGCTTGTCCGGCTACAGGGGGGACAATGAGCAGTTCTTC
CASSLSGYRGDNEQFF
>NA|NA|TRBJ2-3|TRBV2
TGTACCGGACAGCACACAGATACGCAGTATTTT
CTGQHTDTQYF
>NA|NA|TRBJ2-2|TRBV11-2
TGTGCCAGCAGCCGGACAAACACCGGGGAGCTGTTTTTT
CASSRTNTGELFF
>NA|NA|TRBJ2-2|TRBV23-1
TGCGCCAGCAGTCAGCCTGAGACCAGGGACACCGGGGAGCTGTTTTTT
CASSQPETRDTGELFF
>NA|NA|TRBJ1-5|TRBV6-5
TGTGCCAGCAGTTACCAACGGGGGCAGCCCCAGCATTTT
CASSYQRGQPQHF
>NA|once|TRBJ1-4|TRBV6-1
TGTGCCAGCAGTGAACAGGGGCCTAATGAAAAACTGTTTTTT
CASSEQGPNEKLFF
>NA|NA|TRBJ1-1|TRBV29-1
TGCAGCGTTGTAGGGGGACTGAACACTGAAGCTTTCTTT
CSVVGGLNTEAFF
>TRBD2|NA|TRBJ2-2|TRBV27
TGTGCCAGCCGTTTCGGAGGGCTAGCGGGGGGGGCTGGGGAGCTGTTTTTT
CASRFGGLAGGAGELFF
>NA|NA|TRBJ1-5|TRBV4-2
TGTGCCAGCAGCCAAGATCGTTTTCAGCCCCAGCATTTT
CASSQDRFQPQHF
>NA|NA|TRBJ1-1|TRBV14
TGTGCCACCCCAAGGGGCCCCAACACTGAAGCTTTCTTT
CATPRGPNTEAFF
>NA|few|TRBJ1-1|TRBV7-9
TGTGCCAGCAGCTTTTCCGGGAGGAACACTGAAGCTTTCTTT
CASSFSGRNTEAFF
>NA|NA|TRBJ2-1|TRBV7-9
TGTGCCAGCAGCTTATTGCAGGGGTATAATGAGCAGTTCTTC
CASSLLQGYNEQFF
>NA|NA|TRBJ1-2|TRBV7-9
TGTGCCAGCAGCTTAGGTAGTGCTAACTATGGCTACACCTTC
CASSLGSANYGYTF
>TRBD2|NA|TRBJ2-5|TRBV18
TGTGCCAGCTCACGAACAGCGGGAGAGGGCGAGACCCAGTACTTC
CASSRTAGEGETQYF
>TRBD1|NA|TRBJ1-3|TRBV5-1
TGCGCCAGCAGCGCGACAGGGGCTGGAAACACCATATATTTT
CASSATGAGNTIYF
>NA|NA|TRBJ2-7|TRBV18
TGTGCCAGCTCACCACCGTCTCAGGGGCGCCACGAGCAGTACTTC
CASSPPSQGRHEQYF
>NA|NA|TRBJ2-1|TRBV6-5
TGTGCCAGCAGTTACCGGAGAGGAGGATACAATGAGCAGTTCTTC
CASSYRRGGYNEQFF
>NA|NA|TRBJ2-7|TRBV5-6
TGTGCCAGCAGCTTGACAGGGCCGGCCTACGAGCAGTACTTC
CASSLTGPAYEQYF
>NA|NA|TRBJ2-5|TRBV19
TGTGCCGTCGGGGTAGTAGGGACCCAGTACTTC
CAVGVVGTQYF
>NA|NA|TRBJ2-3|TRBV28
TGTGCCAGCAGTTTATGGATGGCAGGCCCAGATACGCAGTATTTT
CASSLWMAGPDTQYF
>TRBD1|NA|TRBJ2-1|TRBV7-9
TGTGCCAGCAGCTCCAGACAGGGGGAGATCAATGAGCAGTTCTTC
CASSSRQGEINEQFF
>NA|NA|TRBJ2-7|TRBV7-9
TGTGCCAGCAGCCTATACCACGAGCAGTACTTC
CASSLYHEQYF
>NA|few|TRBJ1-6|TRBV21-1
TGTGCCAGCAGCGCGGTGGGAGGGCGCTATAATTCACCCCTCCACTTT
CASSAVGGRYNSPLHF
>NA|NA|TRBJ2-6|TRBV4-2
TGTGCCAGCAGCCAAGTGTGGACGGGAACCCGCTCTGGGGCCAACGTCCTGACTTTC
CASSQVWTGTRSGANVLTF
>NA|NA|TRBJ2-1|TRBV19
TGTGCCAGTAGTAACCGCGGGAATGAGCAGTTCTTC
CASSNRGNEQFF
>NA|once|TRBJ1-2|TRBV29-1
TGCAGCGCATCAACAGGTATAGGAAGCTACACCTTC
CSASTGIGSYTF
>TRBD1|NA|TRBJ2-5|TRBV19
TGTGCCAGTAAGGGACAGGGGGGAAGTTTTGAGACCCAGTACTTC
CASKGQGGSFETQYF
>TRBD2|NA|TRBJ2-7|TRBV18
TGTGCCAGCTCATCGGGACTAGCGGGAGTCGAGCAGTACTTC
CASSSGLAGVEQYF
>NA|NA|TRBJ1-1|TRBV11-2
TGTGCCAGCAGCCATGGGGGGTATGAAGCTTTCTTT
CASSHGGYEAFF
>TRBD2|NA|TRBJ2-7|TRBV10-1
TGCGCCAGCAGCCCAACTAGCGGGAAGTCCTACGAGCAGTACTTC
CASSPTSGKSYEQYF
>NA|NA|TRBJ1-4|TRBV30
TGTGCCTGGAGTGTACGGCAGGGCTATGAAAAACTGTTTTTT
CAWSVRQGYEKLFF
>NA|NA|TRBJ2-5|TRBV7-3
TGTGCCAGCAGCAACGGGGAAGAGACCCAGTACTTC
CASSNGEETQYF
>TRBD1|NA|TRBJ1-3|TRBV28
TGTGCCAGCAGTTCCCAGGGGGCTGATGGAAACACCATATATTTT
CASSSQGADGNTIYF
>TRBD1|NA|TRBJ1-1|TRBV5-1
TGCGCCAGCAGCTTAACGGGACAGGAGAACACTGAAGCTTTCTTT
CASSLTGQENTEAFF
>TRBD1|NA|TRBJ1-4|TRBV2
TGTGCCAGCAGTGAAACTCGGCAGGGGGCGATTAATGAAAAACTGTTTTTT
CASSETRQGAINEKLFF
>NA|once|TRBJ2-7|TRBV7-8
TGTGCCAGCAGCCAGGGGAGCTCCTACGAGCAGTACTTC
CASSQGSSYEQYF
>TRBD1|NA|TRBJ2-1|TRBV6-5
TGTGCCGCGTCCGGGACAGGGGGCTACAATGAGCAGTTCTTC
CAASGTGGYNEQFF
>NA|once|TRBJ1-2|TRBV28
TGTGCCAGCACCCCTCTGCGAGCTAACTATGGCTACACCTTC
CASTPLRANYGYTF
>NA|NA|TRBJ2-3|TRBV5-1
TGCGCCAGCAGCTTCTTGGCTTCTAGCACAGATACGCAGTATTTT
CASSFLASSTDTQYF
>TRBD1|NA|TRBJ1-2|TRBV7-9
TGTGCCAGCAGCTCCACAGGGGGCGGCTATGGCTACACCTTC
CASSSTGGGYGYTF
>NA|NA|TRBJ1-5|TRBV10-3
TGTGCCATCAGTGAGGGGGGACACAGCAATCAGCCCCAGCATTTT
CAISEGGHSNQPQHF
>TRBD2|NA|TRBJ2-4|TRBV5-6
TGTGCCAGCAGCCGACGACTAGCGGGAGGCCTAATCCTTCAGTACTTC
CASSRRLAGGLILQYF
>NA|NA|TRBJ1-6|TRBV28
TGTGCCAGCAGCCCGGGGGGAGCAGGACGCTCACCCCTCCACTTT
CASSPGGAGRSPLHF
>NA|NA|TRBJ1-4|TRBV30
TGTGCCTGGAGTTGGGGGGGAGCCAGAACTAATGAAAAACTGTTTTTT
CAWSWGGARTNEKLFF
>TRBD1|NA|TRBJ2-7|TRBV5-4
TGTGCCAGCAGCGTTCCGGGACAGGGACACTACGAGCAGTACTTC
CASSVPGQGHYEQYF
>NA|NA|TRBJ1-5|TRBV5-5
TGTGCCAGCAGCTTGGTTTACCGGACAAATCAGCCCCAGCATTTT
CASSLVYRTNQPQHF
>NA|NA|TRBJ1-1|TRBV7-3
TGTGCCAGCAGCTTAATAGGGGTCGGTCAAACTGAAGCTTTCTTT
CASSLIGVGQTEAFF
>NA|NA|TRBJ2-1|TRBV7-2
TGTGCCAGCAGCTTAGCGACCGGGACTCGGGCGTACAATGAGCAGTTCTTC
CASSLATGTRAYNEQFF
>NA|NA|TRBJ2-2|TRBV18
TGTGCCAGCTCTTCCAGCGGAGCGAACACCGGGGAGCTGTTTTTT
CASSSSGANTGELFF
>NA|NA|TRBJ2-5|TRBV5-5
TGTGCCAGCAGCCTACCCGACAGACAAGAGACCCAGTACTTC
CASSLPDRQETQYF
>TRBD1|NA|TRBJ1-1|TRBV7-9
TGTGCCAGCAGCCCTCCCTCCGGGACAGGGGGCCTGAACACTGAAGCTTTCTTT
CASSPPSGTGGLNTEAFF
>TRBD2|NA|TRBJ2-7|TRBV5-1
TGCGCCAGCAGCTATGGAGGCGGGAGCGTCGAGCAGTACTTC
CASSYGGGSVEQYF
>NA|NA|TRBJ2-3|TRBV9
TGTGCCAGCAGCGTACAGGGCGCTAGCACAGATACGCAGTATTTT
CASSVQGASTDTQYF
>NA|once|TRBJ1-2|TRBV6-5
TGTGCCAGCAGAAAAGGGGCGACAGCGCCCGGCTACACCTTC
CASRKGATAPGYTF
>TRBD1|NA|TRBJ2-3|TRBV5-1
TGCGCCACCGAAGAGACAGGGAACGGGGCCGATACGCAGTATTTT
CATEETGNGADTQYF
>NA|NA|TRBJ1-2|TRBV11-2
TGTGCCAGCAGCTCACTGGGGGGGTATGGCTACACCTTC
CASSSLGGYGYTF
>NA|NA|TRBJ2-3|TRBV5-1
TGCGCCAGCAGCTTGGTCGCCGGAGGCCCAGATACGCAGTATTTT
CASSLVAGGPDTQYF